These 28 T cell receptor beta chains were all obtained from the same sample, sequenced in a study of CD8+ T cells in alopecia areata. After isolation, RNA underwent reverse transcription to generate cDNA as the sequencing template. Clones were read by immunoSEQ multiplex PCR, and TCRdb kept only the in-frame ones, dropping some. Of 100,000 to 150,000 clones in the sample, approximately 47% are singletons; the top ten hold about 10%. Sequencing was done on a sample of NKG2D-low CD8+ T cells sorted from blood. The receptors derive from a human donor with alopecia areata.

The CDR3 loop reads CAWSQAGFEKLFF. The CDR3 DNA is TGTGCCTGGAGCCAGGCGGGGTTTGAAAAACTGTTTTTT. The chain recombines TRBV30 with TRBJ1-4; no clear D gene. V gave up 3 bases and J gave up 7 bases, with 12 bases separating them. The CDR3 extends over 13 amino acids. Germline V gives CDR1 GTSNPN, CDR2 SVGIG (reference sequence).

The chain employs TRBV27 and TRBJ2-7; D is ambiguous. V lost 8 bases to trimming and J lost 4 bases, with 12 bases between them. The CDR3 is 12 amino acids. In germline, CDR1 is MNHEY, CDR2 SMNVEV (reference sequence). DNA for the CDR3: TGTGCCAGCGGAACCGGCGAGTACGAGCAGTACTTC. Its protein product is CASGTGEYEQYF.

This clone was counted a few times. Other DNA sequences from this sample encode an identical CDR3 as well. J is TRBJ2-3 and V is TRBV4-1; no firm D call. Trimming left V 1 base short and J 5 bases short, with 1 base between. The CDR3 contains 11 residues. CDR1 is MGHRA and CDR2 is YSYEKL in the germline V gene. This CDR3 reads CASSQGDTQYF. The CDR3 DNA reads TGCGCCAGCAGCCAAGGAGATACGCAGTATTTT.

The genes are TRBV29-1 and TRBJ2-2; no firm D call. The CDR3 spans 16 residues. The V gene lost 2 bases and the J gene lost 3 bases, with 16 bases spanning the gap. The germline V gene has CDR1 SQVTM and CDR2 ANQGSEA. CDR3 nucleotide sequence: TGCAGCGTTGAAATTATTCGGTCGCCCGACACCGGGGAGCTGTTTTTT. Translated: CSVEIIRSPDTGELFF.

CDR3 residues: CAWSPGTGTEAFF. The CDR3, as DNA: TGTGCCTGGAGTCCTGGGACGGGCACTGAAGCTTTCTTT. The rearrangement links TRBV30 to TRBJ1-1; D perhaps matches TRBD1 (5 bases). The CDR3 totals 13 residues. V lost 2 bases and J 4 bases, leaving 11 bases between the germline ends. CDR1 is GTSNPN, CDR2 SVGIG, per germline (reference sequence).

A few counts support this clone. The V and J genes are TRBV7-2 and TRBJ1-5; tentatively, D is TRBD1 (5 bases). Germline V gene sequence: CDR1 SGHTA, CDR2 FQGNSA. The CDR3 contains 12 residues. Trimming pared 1 base from V and 7 bases from J, leaving 5 bases between. CDR3 sequence: CASSLGGQPQHF. The CDR3, as DNA: TGTGCCAGCAGCTTAGGGGGGCAGCCCCAGCATTTT.

Here the CDR3 DNA reads TGTGCCAGCAGCTCCCGAGGGGATGAGCAGTTCTTC. Its translation is CASSSRGDEQFF. The chain couples TRBV9 to TRBJ2-1, with D perhaps given as TRBD1 or TRBD2 (5 bases each). This CDR3 has 12 amino acids. Trimming shortened V by 4 bases and J by 8 bases, and 10 bases separated the two germline ends. Looked up from germline, CDR1 is SGDLS and CDR2 is YYNGEE.

The chain uses TRBV29-1 and TRBJ2-7, with TRBD1 identical over 10 bases. Germline V gives CDR1 SQVTM, CDR2 ANQGSEA. The trim removed 6 bases at V and 5 bases at J, leaving 7 bases unmatched. The CDR3 has 13 residues. CDR3 sequence reads: CSVLTGGPNEQYF. CDR3 coding DNA: TGCAGCGTACTGACAGGGGGCCCCAACGAGCAGTACTTC.

This chain joins TRBV29-1 and TRBJ1-3; D is unclear. V shed 7 bases and J shed 7 bases, with 11 bases lying between them. This CDR3 has 11 amino acids. Germline CDR1 and CDR2: SQVTM and ANQGSEA. The CDR3 region is CSAREYNTIYF. The CDR3 nucleotides read TGCAGCGCACGGGAGTACAACACCATATATTTT.

A note on this clone: The same CDR3 also results from other DNA sequences found in this sample. The chain employs TRBV29-1 and TRBJ2-2; TRBD2 might be the D (5 bases). Germline CDR1 is SQVTM and CDR2 is ANQGSEA. V was clipped by 4 bases and J by 5 bases, with 8 bases between them. The CDR3 runs 12 residues. CDR3 protein: CSVGRGTGELFF. CDR3 in DNA: TGCAGCGTTGGCCGGGGAACCGGGGAGCTGTTTTTT.

This chain connects TRBV29-1 to TRBJ2-1, with D perhaps TRBD2 (6 bases). The germline gives CDR1 SQVTM, CDR2 ANQGSEA. V lost 7 bases, J lost 1 base, and 14 bases lay in between. The CDR3 is 14 amino acids. Here the CDR3 DNA reads TGCAGCGGGAGCGGGCGAGGGTCCTACAATGAGCAGTTCTTC. Protein product: CSGSGRGSYNEQFF.

The chain couples TRBV7-9 to TRBJ2-7; the D is unclear. The ends were cut back, 4 bases at V and 1 base at J, with 8 bases in the middle. The germline CDR1 and CDR2 sequences are SEHNR and FQNEAQ (reference sequence). CDR3 size: 13 residues. The chain's CDR3 is CASSSPVSYEQYF. In DNA form, the CDR3 reads TGTGCCAGCAGCTCTCCCGTTTCCTACGAGCAGTACTTC.

This chain uses TRBV29-1 with TRBJ2-5, with TRBD2 identical over 9 bases. V gave up 4 bases and J gave up 4 bases; unmatched junction bases: 13. CDR1 and CDR2 (germline): SQVTM, ANQGSEA. The CDR3 has 16 amino acids. CDR3 sequence (DNA): TGCAGCGTTGCACCGGCGGCGGGGGGGCTGAGAGAGACCCAGTACTTC. This encodes CSVAPAAGGLRETQYF.

This clone was picked up one time. The chain employs TRBV11-2 and TRBJ1-2; no clear D. The V end was cut by 0 bases, the J end by 3 bases, with 23 bases between. This CDR3 has 19 amino acids. Germline CDR1 and CDR2: SGHAT and FQNNGV. The CDR3 protein is CASSLDRDRREGPYYGYTF. Written as DNA, the CDR3 is TGTGCCAGCAGCTTAGATCGGGATAGGCGCGAGGGCCCATACTATGGCTACACCTTC.

This clone was observed a handful of times. The V call is TRBV29-1, the J call TRBJ2-5; 10 nucleotides align to TRBD2. V shed 0 bases, J shed 1 base, and the junction held 11 bases outside the gene matches. This CDR3 is built from 18 residues. Germline V gives CDR1 SQVTM, CDR2 ANQGSEA. The CDR3 loop is CSVEEAGGPKVFQETQYF. The CDR3 DNA follows: TGCAGCGTTGAAGAAGCGGGAGGGCCTAAGGTATTCCAAGAGACCCAGTACTTC.

Note on this clone: Other DNA sequences of this sample code for an identical CDR3. The chain combines TRBV7-9 with TRBJ2-7; D unresolved. The germline V gene has CDR1 SEHNR and CDR2 FQNEAQ (reference sequence). Trimming left V 5 bases short and J 3 bases short, with 5 bases between. The CDR3 runs to 11 residues. CDR3 coding DNA: TGTGCCAGCAGCCACAGCTACGAGCAGTACTTC. Protein sequence: CASSHSYEQYF.

The V call is TRBV4-1, the J call TRBJ2-3; the match to TRBD1 covers 8 bases. CDR1 and CDR2 from the germline V gene are MGHRA and YSYEKL. This CDR3 is built from 14 residues. V lost 2 bases, J lost 4 bases, and 2 bases stayed unmatched. The CDR3 reads CASSQQGAADTQYF. CDR3 sequence (DNA): TGCGCCAGCAGCCAACAGGGGGCCGCAGATACGCAGTATTTT.

This chain connects TRBV29-1 to TRBJ1-2; no definite D call. This CDR3 spans 15 amino acids. V gave up 0 bases and J gave up 1 base, with 12 bases separating them. CDR1 and CDR2 from the germline V gene are SQVTM and ANQGSEA. CDR3 coding DNA: TGCAGCGTTGAAGATCTTGGCCCCCTTAACTATGGCTACACCTTC. This sequence encodes CSVEDLGPLNYGYTF. The entire variable domain, with the rest obtained from reference TRBV29-1 and TRBJ1-2, is as follows: SAVISQKPSRDICQRGTSLTIQCQVDSQVTMMFWYRQQPGQSLTLIATANQGSEATYESGFVIDKFPISRPNLTFSTLTVSNMSPEDSSIYLCSVEDLGPLNYGYTFGSGTRLTVV.

CDR3 residues: CASSFPDTPGGETQYF. In nucleotides, the CDR3 is TGTGCCAGCAGCTTCCCTGACACGCCGGGAGGGGAGACCCAGTACTTC. The V and J genes are TRBV6-6 and TRBJ2-5; 8 bases align to TRBD2. Unmatched junction bases numbered 14, after V lost 6 bases and J lost 5 bases. Germline values: CDR1 MNHNY, CDR2 SVGAGI (reference sequence). This CDR3 has 16 amino acids.

V usage is TRBV29-1 and J usage is TRBJ1-2; TRBD1 might be the D (5 bases). This CDR3 contains 13 residues. Trimming shortened V by 1 base and J by 8 bases, and 14 bases separated the two germline ends. CDR1 is SQVTM, CDR2 ANQGSEA, per germline. CDR3 sequence: CSVEGQGIGGYTF. The CDR3 DNA reads as TGCAGCGTTGAAGGGCAGGGCATCGGAGGCTACACCTTC. The variable domain in full, completed from reference TRBV29-1 and TRBJ1-2, reads SAVISQKPSRDICQRGTSLTIQCQVDSQVTMMFWYRQQPGQSLTLIATANQGSEATYESGFVIDKFPISRPNLTFSTLTVSNMSPEDSSIYLCSVEGQGIGGYTFGSGTRLTVV.

This chain links TRBV27 with TRBJ2-6; D call uncertain. The length of the CDR3 is 15 residues. CDR1 and CDR2 from the germline V gene are MNHEY and SMNVEV (reference sequence). V lost 1 base, J lost 11 bases, and 15 bases lay in between. CDR3 bases: TGTGCCAGCAGTTTATTTGGGGATGAGCCCCACGTCCTGACTTTC. Translating gives CASSLFGDEPHVLTF.

The rearrangement links TRBV5-6 to TRBJ2-3; D possibly matches TRBD1 or TRBD2 (5 bases each). The CDR3 sequence is 16 residues long. Germline-derived CDR1 and CDR2 are SGHDT and YYEEEE. Trimming stripped 5 bases from V and 7 bases from J, with 23 bases between. For the CDR3, the DNA is TGTGCCAGCAGGCTTTGGGGACCGGCTATTTCTCATACGCAGTATTTT. This translates into CASRLWGPAISHTQYF.

This clone was seen a handful of times. The chain is built from TRBV14 and TRBJ2-4; 9 bases match TRBD1. In germline, CDR1 is SGHDN, CDR2 FVKESK. CDR3 length equals 15 residues. V shed 4 bases, J shed 7 bases, and the junction held 8 bases outside the gene matches. The CDR3 protein is CASSPWTGEMNIQYF. CDR3 sequence (DNA): TGTGCCAGCAGCCCCTGGACAGGGGAAATGAACATTCAGTACTTC. Drawing the rest from reference TRBV14 and TRBJ2-4, the complete variable domain is EAGVTQFPSHSVIEKGQTVTLRCDPISGHDNLYWYRRVMGKEIKFLLHFVKESKQDESGMPNNRFLAERTGGTYSTLKVQPAELEDSGVYFCASSPWTGEMNIQYFGAGTRLSVL.

In nucleotides, the CDR3 is TGTGCCAGCAGCCCCCCGAAACCACCTGGCGATACGCAGTATTTT. This translates into CASSPPKPPGDTQYF. V and J are TRBV11-2 and TRBJ2-3; D unresolved. CDR3 length: 15 amino acids. The ends were cut back, 5 bases at V and 6 bases at J, with 18 bases in the middle. From germline, CDR1 is SGHAT and CDR2 FQNNGV.

This clone was counted only a few times. The chain joins TRBV29-1 to TRBJ1-1; maybe TRBD1 (5 bases). The germline gives CDR1 SQVTM, CDR2 ANQGSEA. The CDR3 length is 12 residues. Trimming removed 6 bases at V and 10 bases at J, with 18 bases between. The DNA of the CDR3 is TGCAGCGTCGCCGGGACCTCAGGGACAGCTTTCTTT. This encodes CSVAGTSGTAFF. Full variable domain (missing parts from reference TRBV29-1 and TRBJ1-1): SAVISQKPSRDICQRGTSLTIQCQVDSQVTMMFWYRQQPGQSLTLIATANQGSEATYESGFVIDKFPISRPNLTFSTLTVSNMSPEDSSIYLCSVAGTSGTAFFGQGTRLTVV.

The V gene is TRBV6-5, the J gene TRBJ1-2; 8 nucleotides match TRBD1. Germline V lookup: CDR1 MNHEY, CDR2 SVGAGI. V trimming: 6 bases; J trimming: 8 bases; junction bases outside the gene matches: 5. The CDR3 has 12 amino acids. The CDR3 DNA reads as TGTGCCAGCAGCCAGGGGGCTAGCGGCTACACCTTC. Amino acids: CASSQGASGYTF.

This clone was seen only a few times. This chain connects TRBV5-4 to TRBJ2-2, with no clear D. CDR1 is SGHNT, CDR2 YYREEE, per germline (reference sequence). With 4 bases removed from V and 5 bases from J, the gap between germline ends came to 3 bases. CDR3 length: 11 residues. The CDR3 nucleotides are TGTGCCAGCAGCCGAACCGGGGAGCTGTTTTTT. Encoded protein: CASSRTGELFF.

This clone turned up a few times. V gene TRBV29-1 combines with J gene TRBJ2-7; D is ambiguous. Trimming took 0 bases from V and 13 from J, leaving 10 bases between them. The length of the CDR3 is 10 residues. The germline V gene encodes CDR1 SQVTM and CDR2 ANQGSEA. The CDR3 loop is CSVEDGRYYF. The CDR3 nucleotides are TGCAGCGTTGAAGATGGCAGGTATTACTTC.